This TCR beta chain comes out of a study of T-cell reconstitution after alpha-beta-depleted transplantation in children. Using unique molecular identifiers, the investigators prepared the TCRbeta library. TCRdb redid the calling of the PCR reads with MiXCR, one entry per CDR3 protein. The sample yields more than 450,000 distinct CDR3 sequences, approximately 20% seen once. This CDR3 is built from 17 residues. Between the trimmed V and J ends, which lost 1 base and 7 bases, there was a span of 26 bases. Germline CDR1 reads DFQATT; CDR2 reads SNEGSKA (reference sequence). Sample: PBMCs from the stem cell graft donor, taken from the stem cell graft. The chain links TRBV20-1 to TRBJ2-7, with D unresolved. The TCR comes from a human donor who donated a stem cell graft to a child with acute lymphoblastic leukemia. The CDR3 region is CSARGFFRAPVAGEQYF. The CDR3 DNA follows: TGCAGTGCTAGAGGTTTTTTTAGGGCTCCAGTCGCTGGAGAGCAGTACTTC.